Described below is a single T cell receptor beta chain sequence and its context. While infection was still active, Seattle patients were enrolled and then followed longitudinally. The data stem from a study of blood T cell repertoires in COVID-19. Study-wide context: From T cells, B-cell-depleted T cells, or PBMCs came the material, which was cDNA or gDNA.

Germline-derived CDR1 and CDR2 are LGHDT and YNNKEL (reference sequence). J gave up 2 bases and V 2 bases, and 14 bases lay outside the gene matches. The CDR3 loop spans 19 amino acids. How the authors handled the data: Amplification with reference gene primers provided the estimates of nucleated cell counts. Repertoires were generated with immunoSEQ multiplex PCR, while TCRdb's copy carries only in-frame clones and drops some. D and trimming come from the DNA, and the V and J calls and clone size come from that table. This table holds around 140,000 clones, approximately 90% found once. The chain uses TRBV3-1 (or the pseudogene TRBV3-2) and TRBJ1-1; the match to TRBD1 covers 10 bases. The sample comprised peripheral blood. The sequence came from a man in his sixties with COVID-19, enrolled during active disease. CDR3 residues: CASSQIRDRGLGGNTEAFF. CDR3 in DNA: TGTGCCAGCAGCCAAATTCGGGACAGGGGCCTGGGGGGTAACACTGAAGCTTTCTTT.